The T cell receptor beta chain described here comes from a study of Ad26.COV2.S vaccination and SARS-CoV-2 variants. Using immunoSEQ multiplex PCR, the repertoire was profiled, and TCRdb retains in-frame clones only, with some absent. Among some 320,000 clones, about 86% were seen once, and the ten largest hold 1.9%. Treatment described: around 19 received Ad26.COV2.S at low or high dose, single or two shots; about five received placebo; per-sample allocation not given. At day 63 after the first vaccine or placebo injection, samples were drawn. An Ad26 vector carrying the Wuhan-strain SARS-CoV-2 spike served as the vaccine. This CDR3 is 13 amino acids long. Germline CDR1 and CDR2: SGHTA and FQGNSA. Germline trimming cut 6 bases from V and 4 bases from J; bases unmatched to any gene: 4.

The TCR originated in a person aged 18 to 59 who received the Ad26.COV2.S COVID-19 vaccine or a placebo. Sequencing was performed on peripheral blood, taken in a trial of Ad26.COV2.S vaccine versus placebo. The rearrangement links TRBV7-2 to TRBJ2-5; the match to TRBD1 covers 8 bases. CDR3 DNA sequence: TGTGCCAGCAGTTCCGGACAGGGAGAGACCCAGTACTTC. This translates into CASSSGQGETQYF.